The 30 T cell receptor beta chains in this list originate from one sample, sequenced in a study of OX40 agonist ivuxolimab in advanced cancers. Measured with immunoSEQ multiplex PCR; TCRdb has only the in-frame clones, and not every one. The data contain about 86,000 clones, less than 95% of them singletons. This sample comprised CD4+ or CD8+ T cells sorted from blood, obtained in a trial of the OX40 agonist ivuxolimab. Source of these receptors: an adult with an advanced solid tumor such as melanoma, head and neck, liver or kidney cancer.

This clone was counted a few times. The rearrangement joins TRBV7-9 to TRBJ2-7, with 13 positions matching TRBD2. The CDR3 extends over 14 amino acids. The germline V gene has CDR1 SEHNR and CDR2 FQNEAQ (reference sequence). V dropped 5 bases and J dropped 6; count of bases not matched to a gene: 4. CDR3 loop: CASSTGTSGVEQYF. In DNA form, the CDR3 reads TGTGCCAGCAGCACCGGGACTAGCGGGGTCGAGCAGTACTTC.

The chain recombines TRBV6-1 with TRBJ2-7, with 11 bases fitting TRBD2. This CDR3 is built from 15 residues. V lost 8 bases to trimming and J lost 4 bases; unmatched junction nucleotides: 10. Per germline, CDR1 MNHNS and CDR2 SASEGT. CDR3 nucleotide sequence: TGTGCCAGCGGGCGACCAACTAGCGGGAGTTACGAGCAGTACTTC. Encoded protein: CASGRPTSGSYEQYF.

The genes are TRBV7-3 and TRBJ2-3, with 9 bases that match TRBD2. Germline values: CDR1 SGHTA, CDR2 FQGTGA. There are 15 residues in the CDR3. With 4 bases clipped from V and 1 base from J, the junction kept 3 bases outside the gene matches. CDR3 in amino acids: CASSSGLARTDTQYF. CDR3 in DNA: TGTGCCAGCAGCTCCGGACTAGCGCGCACAGATACGCAGTATTTT.

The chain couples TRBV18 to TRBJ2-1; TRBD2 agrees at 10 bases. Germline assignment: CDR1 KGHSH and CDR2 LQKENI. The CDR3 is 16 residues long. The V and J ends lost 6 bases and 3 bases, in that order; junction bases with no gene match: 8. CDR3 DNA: TGTGCCAGCTCGCAGGCTGCTAGCGGGGGCTACAATGAGCAGTTCTTC. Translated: CASSQAASGGYNEQFF.

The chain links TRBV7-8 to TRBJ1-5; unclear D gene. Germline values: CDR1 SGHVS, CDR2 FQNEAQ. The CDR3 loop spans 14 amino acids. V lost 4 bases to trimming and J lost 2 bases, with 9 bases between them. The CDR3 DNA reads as TGTGCCAGCAGCTCCCCGGGCCGCAATCAGCCCCAGCATTTT. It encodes CASSSPGRNQPQHF.

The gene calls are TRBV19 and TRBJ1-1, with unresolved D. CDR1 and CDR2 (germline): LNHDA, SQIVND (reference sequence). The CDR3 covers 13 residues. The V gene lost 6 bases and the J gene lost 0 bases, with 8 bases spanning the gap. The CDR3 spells CASSWGMNTEAFF. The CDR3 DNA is TGTGCCAGTAGCTGGGGTATGAACACTGAAGCTTTCTTT. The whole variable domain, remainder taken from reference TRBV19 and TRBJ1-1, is DGGITQSPKYLFRKEGQNVTLSCEQNLNHDAMYWYRQDPGQGLRLIYYSQIVNDFQKGDIAEGYSVSREKKESFPLTVTSAQKNPTAFYLCASSWGMNTEAFFGQGTRLTVV.

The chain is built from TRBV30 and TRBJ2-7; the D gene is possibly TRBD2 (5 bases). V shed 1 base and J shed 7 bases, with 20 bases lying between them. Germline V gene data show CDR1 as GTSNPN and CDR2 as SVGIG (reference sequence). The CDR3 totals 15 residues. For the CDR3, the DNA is TGTGCCTGGAGTGAGGTGCGTGGACCCCCGGGGGAGCAGTACTTC. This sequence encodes CAWSEVRGPPGEQYF.

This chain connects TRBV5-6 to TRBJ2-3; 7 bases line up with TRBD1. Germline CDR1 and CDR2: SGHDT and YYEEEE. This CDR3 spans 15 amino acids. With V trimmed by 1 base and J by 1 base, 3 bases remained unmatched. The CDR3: CASSLTGAGTDTQYF. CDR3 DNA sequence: TGTGCCAGCAGCTTGACAGGGGCGGGCACAGATACGCAGTATTTT.

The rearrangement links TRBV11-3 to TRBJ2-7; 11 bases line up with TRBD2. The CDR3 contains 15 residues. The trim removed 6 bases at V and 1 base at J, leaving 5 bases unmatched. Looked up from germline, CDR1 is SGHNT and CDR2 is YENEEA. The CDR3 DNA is TGTGCCAGCAGAAAGGGACTAGCGGAATCCTACGAGCAGTACTTC. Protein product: CASRKGLAESYEQYF.

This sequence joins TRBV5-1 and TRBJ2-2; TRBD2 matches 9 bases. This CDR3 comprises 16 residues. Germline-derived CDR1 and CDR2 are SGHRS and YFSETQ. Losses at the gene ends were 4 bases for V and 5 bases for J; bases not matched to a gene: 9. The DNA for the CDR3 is TGCGCCAGCAGCCCCTTAGCGGGAGAAGTGACCGGGGAGCTGTTTTTT. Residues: CASSPLAGEVTGELFF.

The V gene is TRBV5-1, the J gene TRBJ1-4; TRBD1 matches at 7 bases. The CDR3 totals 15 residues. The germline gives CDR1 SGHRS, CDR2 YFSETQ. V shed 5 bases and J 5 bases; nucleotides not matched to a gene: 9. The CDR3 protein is CASRAPGQTNEKLFF. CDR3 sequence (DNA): TGCGCCAGCAGAGCACCGGGACAGACGAATGAAAAACTGTTTTTT.

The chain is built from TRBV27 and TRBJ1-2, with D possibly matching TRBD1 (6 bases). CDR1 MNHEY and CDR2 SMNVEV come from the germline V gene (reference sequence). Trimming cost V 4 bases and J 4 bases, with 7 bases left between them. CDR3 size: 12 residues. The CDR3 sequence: CASSSDSYGYTF. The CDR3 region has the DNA TGTGCCAGCAGTTCGGACAGCTATGGCTACACCTTC.

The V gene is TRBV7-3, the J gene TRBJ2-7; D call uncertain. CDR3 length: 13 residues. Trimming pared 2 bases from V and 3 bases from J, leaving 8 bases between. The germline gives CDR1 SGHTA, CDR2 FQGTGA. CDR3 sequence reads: CASSLGVSYEQYF. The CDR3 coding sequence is TGTGCCAGCAGCTTAGGGGTGAGCTACGAGCAGTACTTC.

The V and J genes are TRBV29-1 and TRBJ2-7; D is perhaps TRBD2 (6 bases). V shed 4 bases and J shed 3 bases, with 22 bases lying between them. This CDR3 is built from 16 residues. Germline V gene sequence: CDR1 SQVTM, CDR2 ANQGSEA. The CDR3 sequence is CSVGAEGARLDYEQYF. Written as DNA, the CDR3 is TGCAGCGTTGGGGCGGAGGGAGCCAGGTTGGACTACGAGCAGTACTTC.

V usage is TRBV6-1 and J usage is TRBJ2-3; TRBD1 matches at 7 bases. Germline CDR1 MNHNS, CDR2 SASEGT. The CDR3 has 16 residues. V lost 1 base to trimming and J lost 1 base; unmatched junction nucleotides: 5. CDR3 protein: CASSEVWTGGTDTQYF. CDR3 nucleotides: TGTGCCAGCAGTGAAGTCTGGACAGGAGGCACAGATACGCAGTATTTT.

The CDR3 bases are TGTGCCAGTAGTGTTGGACAGGGGCGCGAGCAGTACTTC. Amino acid sequence: CASSVGQGREQYF. The rearrangement uses TRBV19 and TRBJ2-7; 9 bases fit TRBD1. This CDR3 comprises 13 residues. The germline gives CDR1 LNHDA, CDR2 SQIVND (reference sequence). The ends lost 5 bases at V and 6 bases at J; junction bases unmatched: 5.

The DNA for the CDR3 is TGTGCCAGAAAACTAGTCTCCTACGAGCAGTACTTC. Translation gives CARKLVSYEQYF. The rearrangement joins TRBV27 to TRBJ2-7, with D tentatively TRBD2 (5 bases). The CDR3 length is 12 residues. The germline V gene has CDR1 MNHEY and CDR2 SMNVEV (reference sequence). Between the trimmed V and J ends, which lost 9 bases and 0 bases, there was a span of 9 bases.

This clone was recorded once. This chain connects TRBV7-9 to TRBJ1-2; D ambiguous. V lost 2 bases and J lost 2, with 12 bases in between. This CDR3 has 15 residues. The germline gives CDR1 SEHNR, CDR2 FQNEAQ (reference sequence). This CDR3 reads CASSLQAGANYGYTF. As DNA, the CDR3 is TGTGCCAGCAGCTTACAGGCGGGAGCGAACTATGGCTACACCTTC.

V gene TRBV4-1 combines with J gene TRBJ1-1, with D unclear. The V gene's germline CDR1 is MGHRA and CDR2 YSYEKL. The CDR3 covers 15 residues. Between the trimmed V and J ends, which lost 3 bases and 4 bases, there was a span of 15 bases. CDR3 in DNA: TGCGCCAGCAGCCACCGGGGAGGAGATGTCACTGAAGCTTTCTTT. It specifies CASSHRGGDVTEAFF.

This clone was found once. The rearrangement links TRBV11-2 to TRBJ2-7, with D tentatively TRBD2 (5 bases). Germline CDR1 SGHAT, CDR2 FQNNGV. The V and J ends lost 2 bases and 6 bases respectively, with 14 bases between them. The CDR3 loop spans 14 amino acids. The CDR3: CASSLRPGGGEQYF. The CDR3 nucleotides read TGTGCCAGCAGCTTAAGGCCAGGCGGAGGCGAGCAGTACTTC.

CDR3 in amino acids: CASSPKTANTEAFF. CDR3 nucleotides: TGTGCCAGCAGCCCCAAGACGGCGAACACTGAAGCTTTCTTT. This chain uses TRBV7-9 with TRBJ1-1; D is uncertain. The V end was cut by 5 bases, the J end by 1 base, with 11 bases between. Germline CDR1 is SEHNR and CDR2 is FQNEAQ (reference sequence). The CDR3 has 14 residues.

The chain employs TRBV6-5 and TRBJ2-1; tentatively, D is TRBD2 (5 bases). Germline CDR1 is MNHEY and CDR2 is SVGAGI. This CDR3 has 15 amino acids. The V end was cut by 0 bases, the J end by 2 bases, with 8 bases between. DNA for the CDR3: TGTGCCAGCAGTTACTCGACTATTCCCTACAATGAGCAGTTCTTC. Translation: CASSYSTIPYNEQFF.

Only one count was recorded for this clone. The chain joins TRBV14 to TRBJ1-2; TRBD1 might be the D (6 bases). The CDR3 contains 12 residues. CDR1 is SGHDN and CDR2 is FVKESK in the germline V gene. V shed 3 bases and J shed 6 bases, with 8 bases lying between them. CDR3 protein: CASSQGGDGYTF. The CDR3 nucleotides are TGTGCCAGCAGCCAGGGGGGCGATGGCTACACCTTC. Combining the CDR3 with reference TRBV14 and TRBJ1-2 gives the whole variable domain EAGVTQFPSHSVIEKGQTVTLRCDPISGHDNLYWYRRVMGKEIKFLLHFVKESKQDESGMPNNRFLAERTGGTYSTLKVQPAELEDSGVYFCASSQGGDGYTFGSGTRLTVV.

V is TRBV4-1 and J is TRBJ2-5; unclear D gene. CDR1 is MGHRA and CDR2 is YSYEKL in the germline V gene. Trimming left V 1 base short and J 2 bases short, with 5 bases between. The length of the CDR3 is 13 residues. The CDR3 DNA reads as TGCGCCAGCAGCCAAGGGCCACAAGAGACCCAGTACTTC. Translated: CASSQGPQETQYF.

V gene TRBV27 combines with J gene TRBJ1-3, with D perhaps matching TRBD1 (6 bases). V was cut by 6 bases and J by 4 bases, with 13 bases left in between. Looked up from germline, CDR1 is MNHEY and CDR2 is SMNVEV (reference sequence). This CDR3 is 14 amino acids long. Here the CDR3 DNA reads TGTGCCAGCAGCTACACAGGGAGCGGAAACACCATATATTTT. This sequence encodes CASSYTGSGNTIYF.

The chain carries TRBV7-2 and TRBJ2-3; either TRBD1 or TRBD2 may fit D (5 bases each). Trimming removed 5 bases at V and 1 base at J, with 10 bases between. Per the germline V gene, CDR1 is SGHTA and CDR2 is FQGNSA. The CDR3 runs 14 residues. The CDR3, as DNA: TGTGCCAGCAGCCCCGGGGACCGCACAGATACGCAGTATTTT. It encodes CASSPGDRTDTQYF.

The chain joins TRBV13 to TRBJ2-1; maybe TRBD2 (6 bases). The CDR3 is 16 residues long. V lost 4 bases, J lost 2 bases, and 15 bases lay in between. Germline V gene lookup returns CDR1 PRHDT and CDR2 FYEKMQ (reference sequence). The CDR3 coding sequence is TGTGCCAGCAGCTCCCACGCGGGATTAACCTACAATGAGCAGTTCTTC. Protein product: CASSSHAGLTYNEQFF.

CDR3 sequence: CASSLGAGGGRLDTQYF. CDR3 DNA: TGTGCCAGCAGCTTAGGAGCGGGAGGGGGGCGCTTAGATACGCAGTATTTT. The chain is built from TRBV7-2 and TRBJ2-3; 10 bases are shared with TRBD2. The V gene end was trimmed by 1 base and the J gene end by 5 bases; junction bases not matched to a gene: 9. Germline V CDR1 and CDR2: SGHTA, FQGNSA. The CDR3 length is 17 residues.

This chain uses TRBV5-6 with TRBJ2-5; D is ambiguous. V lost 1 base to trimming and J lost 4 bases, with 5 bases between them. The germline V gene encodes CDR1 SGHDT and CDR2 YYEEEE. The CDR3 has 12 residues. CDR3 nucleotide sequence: TGTGCCAGCAGCTTGACCGGAGAGACCCAGTACTTC. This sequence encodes CASSLTGETQYF.

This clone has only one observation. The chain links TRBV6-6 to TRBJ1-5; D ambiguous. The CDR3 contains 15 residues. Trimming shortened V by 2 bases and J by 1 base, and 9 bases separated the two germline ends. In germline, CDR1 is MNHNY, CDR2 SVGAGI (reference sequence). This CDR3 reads CASSYLGRSNQPQHF. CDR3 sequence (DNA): TGTGCCAGCAGTTACCTGGGTAGAAGCAATCAGCCCCAGCATTTT.